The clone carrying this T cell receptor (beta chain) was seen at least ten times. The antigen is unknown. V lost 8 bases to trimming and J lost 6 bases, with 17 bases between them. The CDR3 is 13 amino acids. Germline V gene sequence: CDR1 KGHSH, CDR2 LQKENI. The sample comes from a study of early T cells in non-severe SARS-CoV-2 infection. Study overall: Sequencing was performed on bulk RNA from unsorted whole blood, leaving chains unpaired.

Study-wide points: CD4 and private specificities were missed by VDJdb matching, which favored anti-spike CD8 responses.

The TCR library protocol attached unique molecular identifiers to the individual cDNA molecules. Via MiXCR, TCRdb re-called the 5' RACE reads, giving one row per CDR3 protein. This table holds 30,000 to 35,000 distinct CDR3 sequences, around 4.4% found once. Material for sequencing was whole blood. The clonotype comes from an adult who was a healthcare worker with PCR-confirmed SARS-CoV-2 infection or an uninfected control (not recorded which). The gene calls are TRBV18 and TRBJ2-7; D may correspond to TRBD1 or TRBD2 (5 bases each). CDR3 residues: CASRRGELREQYF. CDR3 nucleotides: TGTGCCAGCCGTCGGGGCGAACTCCGCGAGCAGTACTTC.